The 14 T cell receptor beta chains below were found in one sample sequenced in a study of low-dose radiotherapy and immunotherapy resistance in tumors (dated by TCRdb to between 2021 and 2024). Superscript III and a set of TRAV- and TRBV-specific primers were used to synthesize first-strand cDNA, so that both TCRalpha and TCRbeta chains were covered. TCRs were amplified for 20 to 25 PCR cycles with Phusion, using a constant-region primer paired with the adapter attached to the V primers. Through fastp at Q25 and MiXCR, TCRdb rebuilt clones from the public reads, retaining in-frame beta chains. Each record represents a unique CDR3 protein, reported with the most common genes and DNA among its rows. This sample is represented by under 15,000 distinct CDR3 sequences; around three fifths of them were singletons. 7.7% of the sample is in the top ten clones. The receptors stem from a human donor with advanced metastatic prostate, ovarian, gallbladder or colorectal cancer (not recorded which). This table probably holds off-target reads from a library built for another chain.

The rearrangement joins TRBV28 to TRBJ1-2; perhaps TRBD1 as D (5 bases). The CDR3 runs to 12 residues. Germline CDR1 is MDHEN and CDR2 is SYDVKM. Trimming removed 11 bases at V and 3 bases at J, with 13 bases between. Here the CDR3 DNA reads TGTGCCGGACTTGACAGAGACTATGGCTACACCTTC. Its protein is CAGLDRDYGYTF.

The chain is built from TRBV2 and TRBJ1-4, with D possibly matching TRBD1 (5 bases). Germline-derived CDR1 and CDR2 are SNHLY and FYNNEI. The CDR3 has 15 amino acids. V lost 6 bases, J lost 3 bases, and 14 bases lay in between. DNA of the CDR3: TGTGCCAGCAGGCCCCGTTGGGACGCTAATGAAAAACTGTTTTTT. The encoded protein is CASRPRWDANEKLFF.

This clonotype was counted a few times. V usage is TRBV11-2 and J usage is TRBJ2-3, with D perhaps TRBD2 (8 bases). Germline assignment: CDR1 SGHAT and CDR2 FQNNGV. The ends were cut back, 5 bases at V and 3 bases at J, with 21 bases in the middle. This CDR3 contains 17 residues. The CDR3 bases are TGTGCCAGCAGCCCGACAGGGACGGGGGGGCCGACAGATACGCAGTATTTT. The encoded protein is CASSPTGTGGPTDTQYF.

This sequence joins TRBV7-2 and TRBJ1-1; no clear D. The CDR3 covers 18 residues. Trimming removed 5 bases from V and 0 bases from J, with 22 bases in between. Germline assignment: CDR1 SGHTA and CDR2 FQGNSA. The DNA of the CDR3 is TGTGCCAGCAGCCAAACATCGGGCGGCAGACCCATGAACACTGAAGCTTTCTTT. It translates to CASSQTSGGRPMNTEAFF.

The chain is built from TRBV10-3 and TRBJ1-1; D not resolved. Between the trimmed V and J ends, which lost 0 bases and 4 bases, there was a span of 6 bases. Per germline, CDR1 ENHRY and CDR2 SYGVKD. The CDR3 loop spans 13 amino acids. The CDR3 is CAISESGRTEAFF. The CDR3 DNA follows: TGTGCCATCAGTGAGTCCGGGCGCACTGAAGCTTTCTTT.

The chain couples TRBV28 to TRBJ2-1, with D unresolved. Germline V gene data show CDR1 as MDHEN and CDR2 as SYDVKM. The V and J ends lost 5 bases and 7 bases respectively, with 9 bases between them. The CDR3 spans 12 residues. The CDR3 loop is CASSGSLNEQFF. The DNA of the CDR3 is TGTGCCAGCAGTGGGTCGTTGAATGAGCAGTTCTTC.

This rearrangement joins TRBV7-2 to TRBJ2-6; 10 nucleotides agree with TRBD1. CDR1 and CDR2 from the germline V gene are SGHTA and FQGNSA. V was pared by 0 bases and J by 2 bases, with 7 bases of the junction left unmatched. This CDR3 comprises 19 residues. Written as DNA, the CDR3 is TGTGCCAGCAGCTTAGCTTCGACAGGGGGCTTAGCTGGGGCCAACGTCCTGACTTTC. This codes for CASSLASTGGLAGANVLTF.

V and J are TRBV4-2 and TRBJ1-4; unclear D gene. This CDR3 spans 15 amino acids. Trimming took 1 base from V and 4 from J, leaving 10 bases between them. The V gene's germline CDR1 is LGHNA and CDR2 YNFKEQ. The DNA of the CDR3 is TGTGCCAGCAGCCAAGCTGACCGATATAATGAAAAACTGTTTTTT. Encoded protein: CASSQADRYNEKLFF.

The chain links TRBV20-1 to TRBJ2-3; D uncertain. V lost 5 bases, J lost 0 bases, and 12 bases lay in between. The CDR3 is 14 amino acids. The germline gives CDR1 DFQATT, CDR2 SNEGSKA (reference sequence). CDR3 in amino acids: CSARATSSTDTQYF. CDR3 DNA sequence: TGCAGTGCTCGTGCGACTTCCAGCACAGATACGCAGTATTTT.

The gene calls are TRBV5-4 and TRBJ2-1; D tentatively fits TRBD1 or TRBD2 (5 bases each). The V end lost 5 bases, the J end lost 9 bases, and 18 bases lay between the germline ends. The CDR3 is made up of 14 amino acids. Germline V gives CDR1 SGHNT, CDR2 YYREEE (reference sequence). The CDR3 here is CASSPGGGTAEQFF. For the CDR3, the DNA is TGTGCCAGCAGTCCCGGAGGTGGGACGGCTGAGCAGTTCTTC.

The V gene is TRBV2, the J gene TRBJ1-1, with unresolved D. With 4 bases removed from V and 5 bases from J, the gap between germline ends came to 8 bases. Germline lookup yields CDR1 SNHLY and CDR2 FYNNEI. This CDR3 contains 12 residues. CDR3 coding DNA: TGTGCCAGCAGTGCTGTGTCGACTGAAGCTTTCTTT. Its translation is CASSAVSTEAFF. Drawing the rest from reference TRBV2 and TRBJ1-1, the complete variable domain is EPEVTQTPSHQVTQMGQEVILRCVPISNHLYFYWYRQILGQKVEFLVSFYNNEISEKSEIFDDQFSVERPDGSNFTLKIRSTKLEDSAMYFCASSAVSTEAFFGQGTRLTVV.

This chain links TRBV6-1 with TRBJ2-1; TRBD2 matches 9 bases. The CDR3 covers 21 residues. Looked up from germline, CDR1 is MNHNS and CDR2 is SASEGT. V gave up 6 bases and J gave up 2 bases; unmatched junction bases: 23. CDR3 nucleotides: TGTGCCAGCAGCCAGTGGGGGGGAGCAAACGTAGCGGGAGCACCCTACAATGAGCAGTTCTTC. This gives the protein CASSQWGGANVAGAPYNEQFF.

This chain joins TRBV28 and TRBJ2-7; possibly TRBD2 for D (6 bases). CDR1 is MDHEN, CDR2 SYDVKM, per germline. This CDR3 comprises 13 residues. With 3 bases removed from V and 2 bases from J, the gap between germline ends came to 8 bases. Here the CDR3 DNA reads TGTGCCAGCAGTTTGCGGGACGCCTACGAGCAGTACTTC. This encodes CASSLRDAYEQYF. The whole variable domain, filled in from reference TRBV28 and TRBJ2-7, reads DVKVTQSSRYLVKRTGEKVFLECVQDMDHENMFWYRQDPGLGLRLIYFSYDVKMKEKGDIPEGYSVSREKKERFSLILESASTNQTSMYLCASSLRDAYEQYFGPGTRLTVT.

The chain has TRBV12-3 or TRBV12-4 and TRBJ2-1; TRBD1 aligns across 10 bases. The CDR3 covers 14 residues. Unmatched junction bases numbered 8, after V lost 6 bases and J lost 9 bases. In nucleotides, the CDR3 is TGTGCCAGCAGACCCGGGACAGGGGCTCCTGAGCAGTTCTTC. Protein product: CASRPGTGAPEQFF.